What follows describes a single T cell receptor beta chain. The PCR made use of 60 Vbeta and 13 Jbeta primers. Produced via immunoSEQ multiplex PCR; TCRdb's table is partial and in-frame only. The sample holds about 150,000 clones, over 65% seen once. The data are from a study of cytomegalovirus exposure and HLA in healthy donors. The CDR3 runs 14 residues. V dropped 3 bases and J dropped 0 bases, with 8 bases sitting between them. Germline V gene lookup returns CDR1 ENHRY and CDR2 SYGVKD. The source material was PBMCs. The receptor comes from a woman aged 40 to 50 in good health and CMV-seronegative. V and J are TRBV10-3 and TRBJ1-1; unclear D gene. In DNA, the CDR3 is TGTGCCATCAGTGATTGGCAGATGAACACTGAAGCTTTCTTT. The encoded protein is CAISDWQMNTEAFF.